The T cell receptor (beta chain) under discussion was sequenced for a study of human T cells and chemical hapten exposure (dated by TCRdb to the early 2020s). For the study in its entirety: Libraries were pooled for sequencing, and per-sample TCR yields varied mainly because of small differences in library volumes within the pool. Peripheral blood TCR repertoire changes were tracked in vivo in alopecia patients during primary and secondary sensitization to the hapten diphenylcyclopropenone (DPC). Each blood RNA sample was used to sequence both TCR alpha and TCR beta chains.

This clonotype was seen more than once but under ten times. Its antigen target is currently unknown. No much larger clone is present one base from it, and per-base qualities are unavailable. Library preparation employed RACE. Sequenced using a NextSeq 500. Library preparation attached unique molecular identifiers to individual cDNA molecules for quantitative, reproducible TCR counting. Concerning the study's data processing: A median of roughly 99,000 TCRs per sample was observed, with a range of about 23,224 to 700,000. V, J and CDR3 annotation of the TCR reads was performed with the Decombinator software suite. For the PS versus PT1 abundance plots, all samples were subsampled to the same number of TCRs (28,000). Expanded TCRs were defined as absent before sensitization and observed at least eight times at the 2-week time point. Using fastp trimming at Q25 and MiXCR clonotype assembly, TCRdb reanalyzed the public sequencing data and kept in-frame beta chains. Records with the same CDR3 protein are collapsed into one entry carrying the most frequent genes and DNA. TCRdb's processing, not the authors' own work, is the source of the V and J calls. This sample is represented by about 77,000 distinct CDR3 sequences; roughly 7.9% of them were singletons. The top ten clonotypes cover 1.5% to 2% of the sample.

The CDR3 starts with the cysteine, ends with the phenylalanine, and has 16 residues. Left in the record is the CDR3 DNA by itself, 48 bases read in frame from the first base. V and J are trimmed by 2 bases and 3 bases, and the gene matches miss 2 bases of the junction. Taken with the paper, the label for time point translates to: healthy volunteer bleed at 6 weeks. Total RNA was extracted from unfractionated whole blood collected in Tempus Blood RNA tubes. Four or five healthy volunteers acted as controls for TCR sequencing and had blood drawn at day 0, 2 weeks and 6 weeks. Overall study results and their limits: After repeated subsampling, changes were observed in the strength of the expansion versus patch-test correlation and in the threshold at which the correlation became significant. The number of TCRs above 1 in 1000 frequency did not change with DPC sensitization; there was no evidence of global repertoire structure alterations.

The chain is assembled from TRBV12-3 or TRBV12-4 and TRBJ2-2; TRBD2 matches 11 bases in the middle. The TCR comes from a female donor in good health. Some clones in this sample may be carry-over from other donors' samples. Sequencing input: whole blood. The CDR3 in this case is CASSLSSGGYTGELFF. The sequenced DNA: TGTGCCAGCAGTTTATCTAGCGGGGGGTACACCGGGGAGCTGTTTTTT.